The 4 T cell receptor beta chains presented below share a single source sample, sequenced in a study of vaccination and CD4 T cells after COVID-19. No antigen is known for these receptors. Sequence data for DNA of cultured CD4+ T cells were generated by the Oncomine TCR Beta short-read assay. MiXCR was run by TCRdb on the PCR reads, yielding one entry per CDR3 protein. The profile shows about 23,000 distinct CDR3 sequences, over 60% of them singletons. Treatment: roughly 11-day PBMC culture with coronavirus spike peptide pools or control peptides (ViraFEST assay). The material sequenced was CD4+ T cells from blood, cultured in vitro, taken after SARS-CoV-2 vaccination. The receptors here all came from a human donor who received a COVID-19 vaccine.

This chain joins TRBV5-1 and TRBJ1-1; weak D call: TRBD1 (5 bases). Trimming removed 0 bases at V and 3 bases at J, with 12 bases between. CDR1 is SGHRS and CDR2 is YFSETQ in the germline V gene. The CDR3 totals 15 residues. CDR3 coding DNA: TGCGCCAGCAGCTTGGTGGGGCCTGAGGACACTGAAGCTTTCTTT. Its protein is CASSLVGPEDTEAFF.

This clonotype came up once. The rearrangement links TRBV10-3 to TRBJ1-1; D gene uncertain. Germline V gene data show CDR1 as ENHRY and CDR2 as SYGVKD. The ends were cut back, 6 bases at V and 5 bases at J, with 7 bases in the middle. This CDR3 contains 11 residues. CDR3 in amino acids: CAISEHTEAFF. The CDR3 nucleotides read TGTGCCATCAGCGAACATACTGAAGCTTTCTTT.

The J gene is TRBJ2-3, the V gene TRBV30, with 7 bases that match TRBD1. Germline CDR1 reads GTSNPN; CDR2 reads SVGIG (reference sequence). Unmatched junction bases numbered 8, after V lost 2 bases and J lost 6 bases. The CDR3 spans 14 residues. The CDR3, as DNA: TGTGCCTGGAGTAAAACAGGGGAAACGGATACGCAGTATTTT. Translating it yields CAWSKTGETDTQYF.

This clonotype came up a few times. J is TRBJ1-2 and V is TRBV11-2; D unclear. Per germline, CDR1 SGHAT and CDR2 FQNNGV. This CDR3 has 12 amino acids. V was trimmed by 3 bases and J by 8 bases, leaving 10 bases between them. The CDR3 DNA reads as TGTGCCAGCAGCTTCGGCAGGAGCGGCTACACCTTC. Protein: CASSFGRSGYTF.